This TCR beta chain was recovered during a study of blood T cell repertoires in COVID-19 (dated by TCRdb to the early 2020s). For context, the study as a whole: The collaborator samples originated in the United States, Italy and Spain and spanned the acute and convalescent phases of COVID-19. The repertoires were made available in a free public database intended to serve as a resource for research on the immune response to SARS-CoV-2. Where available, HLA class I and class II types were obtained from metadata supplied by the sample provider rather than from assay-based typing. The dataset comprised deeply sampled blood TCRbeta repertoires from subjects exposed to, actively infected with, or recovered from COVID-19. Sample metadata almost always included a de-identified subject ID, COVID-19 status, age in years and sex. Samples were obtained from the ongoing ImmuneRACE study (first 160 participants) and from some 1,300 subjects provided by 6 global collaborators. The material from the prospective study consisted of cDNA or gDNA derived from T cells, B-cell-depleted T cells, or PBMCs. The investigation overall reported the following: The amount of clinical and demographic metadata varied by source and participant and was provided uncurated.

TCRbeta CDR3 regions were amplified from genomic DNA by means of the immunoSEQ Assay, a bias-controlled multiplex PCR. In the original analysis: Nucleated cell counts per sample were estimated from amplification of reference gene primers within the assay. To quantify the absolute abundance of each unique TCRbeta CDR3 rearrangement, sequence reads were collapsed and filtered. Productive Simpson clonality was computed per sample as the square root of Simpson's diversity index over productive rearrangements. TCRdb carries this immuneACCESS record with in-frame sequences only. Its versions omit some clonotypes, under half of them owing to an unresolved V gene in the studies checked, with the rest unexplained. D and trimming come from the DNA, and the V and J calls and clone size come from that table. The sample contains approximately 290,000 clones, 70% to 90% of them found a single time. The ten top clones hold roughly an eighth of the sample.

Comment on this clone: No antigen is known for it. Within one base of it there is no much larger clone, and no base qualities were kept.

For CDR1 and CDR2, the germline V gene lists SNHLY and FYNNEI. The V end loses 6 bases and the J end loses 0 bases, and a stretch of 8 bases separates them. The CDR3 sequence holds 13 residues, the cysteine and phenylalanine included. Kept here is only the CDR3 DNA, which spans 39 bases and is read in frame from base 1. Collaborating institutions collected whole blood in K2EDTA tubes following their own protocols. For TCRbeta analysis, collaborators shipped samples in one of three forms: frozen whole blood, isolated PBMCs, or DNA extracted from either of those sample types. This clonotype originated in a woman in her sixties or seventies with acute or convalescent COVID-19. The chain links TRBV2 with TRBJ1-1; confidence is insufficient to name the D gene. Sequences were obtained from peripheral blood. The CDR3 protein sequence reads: CASRGSMNTEAFF. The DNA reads TGTGCCAGCAGGGGTAGCATGAACACTGAAGCTTTCTTT.